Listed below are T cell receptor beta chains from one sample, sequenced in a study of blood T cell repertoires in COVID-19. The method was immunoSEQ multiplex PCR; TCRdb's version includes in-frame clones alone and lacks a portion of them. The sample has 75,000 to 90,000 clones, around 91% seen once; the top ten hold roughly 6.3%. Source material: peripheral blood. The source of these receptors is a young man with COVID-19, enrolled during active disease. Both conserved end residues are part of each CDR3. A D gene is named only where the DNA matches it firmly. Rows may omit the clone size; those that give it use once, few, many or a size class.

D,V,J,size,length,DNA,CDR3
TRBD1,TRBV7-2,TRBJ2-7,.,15,TGTGCCAGCAGCGCCGACAGGGGCCGGACCTACGAGCAGTACTTC,CASSADRGRTYEQYF
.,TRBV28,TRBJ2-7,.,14,TGTGCCAGCAGTTTATCCCCACAGAGGGCCGAGCAGTACTTC,CASSLSPQRAEQYF
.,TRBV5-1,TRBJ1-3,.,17,TGCGCCAGCAGCTTGGTCAGTCAGGGCCTCTCTGGAAACACCATATATTTT,CASSLVSQGLSGNTIYF
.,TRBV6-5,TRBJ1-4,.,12,TGTGCCAGCAGGCACAGACAGGAAAAACTGTTTTTT,CASRHRQEKLFF
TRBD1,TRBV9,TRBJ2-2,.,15,TGTGCCAGCAGCGTTAGGACAGGATACACCGGGGAGCTGTTTTTT,CASSVRTGYTGELFF
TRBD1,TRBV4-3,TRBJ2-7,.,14,TGCGCCAGCAGCCTAGACAGGGGGCCCTACGAGCAGTACTTC,CASSLDRGPYEQYF
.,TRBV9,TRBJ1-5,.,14,TGTGCCAGCGGGGACGGGGGTAGCAATCAGCCCCAGCATTTT,CASGDGGSNQPQHF
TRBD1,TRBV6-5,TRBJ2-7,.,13,TGTGCCAGCAGTTACGACAGGGGCTACGAGCAGTACTTC,CASSYDRGYEQYF
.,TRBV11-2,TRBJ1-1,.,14,TGTGCCAGCACCCCGGAGTCAGGGCTTACTGAAGCTTTCTTT,CASTPESGLTEAFF
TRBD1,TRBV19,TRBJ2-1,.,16,TGTGCCAGTAGTATCAGCGCAGGGGGTATCTACAATGAGCAGTTCTTC,CASSISAGGIYNEQFF
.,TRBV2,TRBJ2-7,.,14,TGTGCCAGCACTGTGCAACTAGGGTTATACGAGCAGTACTTC,CASTVQLGLYEQYF
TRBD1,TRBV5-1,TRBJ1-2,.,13,TGCGCCAGCAGTGGACAGGACTCCGGTGGCTACACCTTC,CASSGQDSGGYTF
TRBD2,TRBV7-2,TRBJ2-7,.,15,TGTGCCAGCAGCTACCCCGGGACTAGATCCTACGAGCAGTACTTC,CASSYPGTRSYEQYF
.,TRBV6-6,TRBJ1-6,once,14,TGTGCCAGCAGTTACGGGCAGGGTAATTCACCCCTCCACTTT,CASSYGQGNSPLHF
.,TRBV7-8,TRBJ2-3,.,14,TGTGCCAGCAGCTTAGGACAGCGCACAGATACGCAGTATTTT,CASSLGQRTDTQYF
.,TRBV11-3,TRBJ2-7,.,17,TGTGCCAGCAGCCCCGGTTTTGAGACAGGAAACTCCTACGAGCAGTACTTC,CASSPGFETGNSYEQYF
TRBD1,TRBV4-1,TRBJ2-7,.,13,TGCGCCAGCAGCCCGGACAGGGCCTACGAGCAGTACTTC,CASSPDRAYEQYF
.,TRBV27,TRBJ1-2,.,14,TGTGCCAGCAGTCGGCAGACGGGAAACTATGGCTACACCTTC,CASSRQTGNYGYTF
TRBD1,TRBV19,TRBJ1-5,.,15,TGTGCCAGTAGATCCGACAGGGTAAGCAATCAGCCCCAGCATTTT,CASRSDRVSNQPQHF
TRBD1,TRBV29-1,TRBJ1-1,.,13,TGCAGCGTTCCGGGACAGGGGGCTTTGGGGGCTTTCTTT,CSVPGQGALGAFF
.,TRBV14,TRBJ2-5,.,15,TGTGCCAGCAGCCCCGAGGTTCGGTACCAAGAGACCCAGTACTTC,CASSPEVRYQETQYF
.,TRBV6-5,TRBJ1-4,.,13,TGTGCCAGCGGGGGGGGTACCTTTGAAAAACTGTTTTTT,CASGGGTFEKLFF
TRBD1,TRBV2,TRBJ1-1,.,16,TGTGCCAGCATCCCCGGGACAGACCCTATGAACACTGAAGCTTTCTTT,CASIPGTDPMNTEAFF
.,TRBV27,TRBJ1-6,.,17,TGTGCCAGCACAGAGGTAGGGGGAGGGGTGAGTAATTCACCCCTCCACTTT,CASTEVGGGVSNSPLHF
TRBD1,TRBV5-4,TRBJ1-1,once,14,TGTGCCAGCAGCTCCGGTCAGGGGGTCACTGAAGCTTTCTTT,CASSSGQGVTEAFF
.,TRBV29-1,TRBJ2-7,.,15,TGCAGCGTTGAACTAAGGACAGTAAGTTACTACGAGCAGTACTTC,CSVELRTVSYYEQYF
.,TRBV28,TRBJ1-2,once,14,TGTGCCAGCAGTTTATATGACAGAATCTATGGCTACACCTTC,CASSLYDRIYGYTF
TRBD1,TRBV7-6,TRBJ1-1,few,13,TGTGCCAGCAGCGGACAGGGTATCACTGAAGCTTTCTTT,CASSGQGITEAFF
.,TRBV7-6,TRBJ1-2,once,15,TGTGCCAGCAGCTTACAGGATGGTGCCCCCTATGGCTACACCTTC,CASSLQDGAPYGYTF
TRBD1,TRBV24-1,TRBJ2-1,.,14,TGTGCCACCAGTGCCGGGGACAGACACAATGAGCAGTTCTTC,CATSAGDRHNEQFF
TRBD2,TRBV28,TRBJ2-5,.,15,TGTGCCAGCAGTTCTAGCGGGAGGGCCAAGGAGACCCAGTACTTC,CASSSSGRAKETQYF
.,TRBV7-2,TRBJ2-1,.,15,TGTGCCAGCAGCCCTTGGGTCGGGAGCTACAATGAGCAGTTCTTC,CASSPWVGSYNEQFF
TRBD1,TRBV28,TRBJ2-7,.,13,TGTGCCAGCCTGGACAGGGTGTCCCACGAGCAGTACTTC,CASLDRVSHEQYF
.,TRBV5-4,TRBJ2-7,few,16,TGTGCCAGCAGCTTGGCCGGCGGGGTAGCCCCCTACGAGCAGTACTTC,CASSLAGGVAPYEQYF
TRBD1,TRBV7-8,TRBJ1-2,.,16,TGTGCCAGCAGCCGAGGGGGCAGGGACAGGGTCTATGGCTACACCTTC,CASSRGGRDRVYGYTF
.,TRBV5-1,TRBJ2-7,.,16,TGCGCCAGCAGCTTCCACAGGGTGCCCCGTTCCTACGAGCAGTACTTC,CASSFHRVPRSYEQYF
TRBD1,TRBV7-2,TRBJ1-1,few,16,TGTGCCAGCAGCTTATACGGGACAGGGAGGAACACTGAAGCTTTCTTT,CASSLYGTGRNTEAFF
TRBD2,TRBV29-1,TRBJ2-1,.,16,TGCAGCGTTGCCCGACTAGCGGGAGTGGAACGCGGTGAGCAGTTCTTC,CSVARLAGVERGEQFF
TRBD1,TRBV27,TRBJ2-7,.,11,TGTGCCAGCAGTTTCAGGGGGGAGCAGTACTTC,CASSFRGEQYF
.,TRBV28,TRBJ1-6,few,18,TGTGCCAGCAGTTTTGTGGGGGGTCCTCTATTCATAAATTCACCCCTCCACTTT,CASSFVGGPLFINSPLHF
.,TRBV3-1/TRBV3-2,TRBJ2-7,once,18,TGTGCCAGCAGCCAAGAGAGGCGCTCCTACCTCCTCTCCTACGAGCAGTACTTC,CASSQERRSYLLSYEQYF
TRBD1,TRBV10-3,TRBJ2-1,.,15,TGTGCCATCAACATACGACAGGGGACGAACAATGAGCAGTTCTTC,CAINIRQGTNNEQFF
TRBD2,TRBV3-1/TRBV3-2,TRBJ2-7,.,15,TGTGCCAGCAGCCTAGTTAGCGGGAGGGCCGTCGAGCAGTACTTC,CASSLVSGRAVEQYF
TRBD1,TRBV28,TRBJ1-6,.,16,TGTGCCAGCAGTTTACACCGGGACAGGGGAGCCTCACCCCTCCACTTT,CASSLHRDRGASPLHF
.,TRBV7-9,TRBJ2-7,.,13,TGTGCCAGCAGCTTGCAGGGCTTTTGGGAGCAGTACTTC,CASSLQGFWEQYF
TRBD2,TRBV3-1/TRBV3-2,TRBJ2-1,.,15,TGTGCCAGCAGCCAAGGGCGGGAGGGCCGTAATGAGCAGTTCTTC,CASSQGREGRNEQFF
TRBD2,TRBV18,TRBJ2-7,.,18,TGTGCCAGCTCACCGTCCAAGGCGGCGGGGGGCCACCACTACGAGCAGTACTTC,CASSPSKAAGGHHYEQYF
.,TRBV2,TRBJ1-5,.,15,TGTGCCAGCAGTGAATGGCCTTACGGGGGTCAGCCCCAGCATTTT,CASSEWPYGGQPQHF
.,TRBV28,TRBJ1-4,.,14,TGTGCCAGCAGTCTTGGACACCCCCCGGAACGACTGTTTTTT,CASSLGHPPERLFF
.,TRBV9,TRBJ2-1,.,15,TGTGCCAGCAGCTCGGGGGATCCCTCGTACAATGAGCAGTTCTTC,CASSSGDPSYNEQFF
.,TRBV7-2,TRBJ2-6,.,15,TGTGCCAGCAGCTTCGCGGGGACTGGGGCCAACGTCCTGACTTTC,CASSFAGTGANVLTF
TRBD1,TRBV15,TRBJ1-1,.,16,TGTGCCACCAGCAGAGTGTGGACAGGGGGCATGACTGAAGCTTTCTTT,CATSRVWTGGMTEAFF
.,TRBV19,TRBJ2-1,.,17,TGTGCCAGTAGTATAGATTCGGCGGCTCCCTCCTACAATGAGCAGTTCTTC,CASSIDSAAPSYNEQFF
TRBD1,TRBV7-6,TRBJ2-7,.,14,TGTGCCAGCAGCTTAAGGACAGGGTCTGTCGAGCAGTACTTC,CASSLRTGSVEQYF
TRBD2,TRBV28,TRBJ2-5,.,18,TGTGCCAGCAGTCGATACCGACTAGCGGGAGGGCCGAGAGAGACCCAGTACTTC,CASSRYRLAGGPRETQYF
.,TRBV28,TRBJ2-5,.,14,TGTGCCAGCAGTTCGACAGGTACTGAAGAGACCCAGTACTTC,CASSSTGTEETQYF